One sample yielded the 28 T cell receptor beta chains listed below, sequenced in a study of T-cell memory formation after mild COVID-19. TCRdb itself ran the 5' RACE reads through MiXCR, one entry per CDR3 protein. The sample carries approximately 260,000 distinct CDR3 sequences, about a sixth recorded once. Specimen: PBMCs or a T cell subset sorted from them (not recorded which). The receptors were sampled from a man between 18 and 35 years old who had mild COVID-19 (a few samples of this study predate the infection). Cell type and time point are not known.

This clonotype showed up just a few times. The V call is TRBV7-2, the J call TRBJ2-3; maybe TRBD2 (5 bases). This CDR3 has 14 residues. CDR1 is SGHTA and CDR2 is FQGNSA in the germline V gene. V was trimmed by 1 base and J by 3 bases, leaving 8 bases between them. DNA for the CDR3: TGTGCCAGCAGCTTAGAGCGGACTACAGATACGCAGTATTTT. Translating gives CASSLERTTDTQYF.

This clonotype was counted between two and nine times. This chain uses TRBV20-1 with TRBJ2-1; D is tentatively TRBD1 or TRBD2 (5 bases each). Germline lookup yields CDR1 DFQATT and CDR2 SNEGSKA (reference sequence). V shed 6 bases and J shed 4 bases, with 16 bases lying between them. This CDR3 spans 14 amino acids. In DNA, the CDR3 is TGCAGTGCCTCCCATATTGGGGGTTACAATGAGCAGTTCTTC. Translation: CSASHIGGYNEQFF.

This clonotype occurred a few times. The chain has TRBV7-8 and TRBJ1-2; D gene unclear. Trimming took off 5 bases at V and 8 bases at J, with 33 bases between the two ends. CDR3 length equals 19 residues. Germline V CDR1 and CDR2: SGHVS, FQNEAQ. CDR3 sequence reads: CASSPTGPQVALPNPGYTF. The CDR3 nucleotides read TGTGCCAGCAGCCCCACGGGTCCGCAGGTGGCCCTTCCCAACCCGGGCTACACCTTC.

This clonotype has at least ten counts. The chain employs TRBV6-5 and TRBJ2-5; 7 positions agree with TRBD2. Germline lookup yields CDR1 MNHEY and CDR2 SVGAGI. The J segment lost 1 base and the V segment lost 5 bases, leaving 4 bases of the junction unmatched. This CDR3 comprises 14 residues. CDR3 sequence reads: CASSTRGSQETQYF. DNA for the CDR3: TGTGCCAGCAGTACACGCGGGAGCCAAGAGACCCAGTACTTC.

J is TRBJ1-6 and V is TRBV5-1; D not resolved. V lost 0 bases and J 10 bases, leaving 11 bases between the germline ends. CDR1 is SGHRS and CDR2 is YFSETQ in the germline V gene. The CDR3 length is 14 residues. The CDR3, as DNA: TGCGCCAGCAGCTTGGCGGGGATACAATCACCCCTCCACTTT. The encoded protein is CASSLAGIQSPLHF.

The gene calls are TRBV5-1 and TRBJ1-1; 7 bases line up with TRBD1. The germline CDR1 and CDR2 sequences are SGHRS and YFSETQ. The CDR3 contains 12 residues. The ends lost 0 bases at V and 10 bases at J; junction bases unmatched: 3. The CDR3, as DNA: TGCGCCAGCAGCTTGGCAGGGGGTCGAGCTTTCTTT. Translating gives CASSLAGGRAFF. Supplemented by reference TRBV5-1 and TRBJ1-1, the full variable domain reads KAGVTQTPRYLIKTRGQQVTLSCSPISGHRSVSWYQQTPGQGLQFLFEYFSETQRNKGNFPGRFSGRQFSNSRSEMNVSTLELGDSALYLCASSLAGGRAFFGQGTRLTVV.

The CDR3 bases are TGTGCCAGCAGTTTCGGACAGTACATCGGGGCCACTGAAGCTTTCTTT. Protein sequence: CASSFGQYIGATEAFF. The V call is TRBV7-6, the J call TRBJ1-1; D possibly corresponds to TRBD1 (6 bases). Germline assignment: CDR1 SGHVS and CDR2 FNYEAQ. Trimming took 6 bases from V and 4 from J, leaving 21 bases between them. This CDR3 comprises 16 residues.

This clonotype was seen ten or more times. V and J are TRBV18 and TRBJ2-7; the D call may be TRBD1 or TRBD2 (5 bases each). The V gene's germline CDR1 is KGHSH and CDR2 LQKENI. Trimming took off 4 bases at V and 7 bases at J, with 17 bases between the two ends. This CDR3 contains 14 residues. The CDR3 nucleotides are TGTGCCAGCTCACAGATGGCGAGGGGCCAAGAGCAGTACGTC. Translating it yields CASSQMARGQEQYV.

In DNA, the CDR3 is TGTGCCAGCAGCTATGGGGGACTAACCGGTACGCAGTATTTT. Its protein is CASSYGGLTGTQYF. V usage is TRBV11-2 and J usage is TRBJ2-3; 7 nucleotides agree with TRBD2. The germline gives CDR1 SGHAT, CDR2 FQNNGV. The ends lost 4 bases at V and 8 bases at J; junction bases unmatched: 9. The CDR3 is made up of 14 amino acids.

The CDR3 region has the DNA TGTGCCAGCTCACCATCCGTTATAGGAAGCCTGAGCTCTGGAAACACCATATATTTT. This gives the protein CASSPSVIGSLSSGNTIYF. V gene TRBV18 combines with J gene TRBJ1-3; D ambiguous. V was cut by 2 bases and J by 0 bases, with 20 bases left in between. The CDR3 extends over 19 amino acids. Germline CDR1 reads KGHSH; CDR2 reads LQKENI. Drawing the rest from reference TRBV18 and TRBJ1-3, the complete variable domain is NAGVMQNPRHLVRRRGQEARLRCSPMKGHSHVYWYRQLPEEGLKFMVYLQKENIIDESGMPKERFSAEFPKEGPSILRIQQVVRGDSAAYFCASSPSVIGSLSSGNTIYFGEGSWLTVV.

The V call is TRBV20-1, the J call TRBJ2-1; 7 bases map to TRBD2. The J segment lost 7 bases and the V segment lost 6 bases, leaving 12 bases of the junction unmatched. Germline lookup yields CDR1 DFQATT and CDR2 SNEGSKA (reference sequence). CDR3 length: 14 residues. The DNA of the CDR3 is TGCAGTGCAAGACGGGACTACGCCACAAATGAGCAGTTCTTC. It is translated as CSARRDYATNEQFF.

This clonotype has only a few counts. The chain couples TRBV7-2 to TRBJ2-1; D might be TRBD1 or TRBD2, each matching 5 bases. The ends were cut back, 3 bases at V and 6 bases at J, with 12 bases in the middle. The CDR3 has 14 amino acids. CDR1 and CDR2 from the germline V gene are SGHTA and FQGNSA. This CDR3 is CASSFSVGVNEQFF. The CDR3 DNA reads as TGTGCCAGCAGCTTCTCAGTGGGGGTCAATGAGCAGTTCTTC.

The CDR3 is CASSFSGNEQYV. In DNA, the CDR3 is TGTGCCAGCAGTTTCTCCGGGAACGAGCAGTACGTC. The rearrangement joins TRBV12-3 or TRBV12-4 to TRBJ2-7; D is perhaps TRBD2 (5 bases). Trimming shortened V by 3 bases and J by 5 bases, and 8 bases separated the two germline ends. This CDR3 is built from 12 residues.

This clonotype was observed a few times. V and J are TRBV2 and TRBJ2-5, with 8 nucleotides matching TRBD2. The V gene's germline CDR1 is SNHLY and CDR2 FYNNEI. This CDR3 has 14 residues. V lost 2 bases, J lost 5 bases, and 4 bases stayed unmatched. The CDR3 here is CASSEQAGGETQYF. CDR3 nucleotide sequence: TGTGCCAGCAGTGAACAGGCGGGGGGTGAGACCCAGTACTTC.

The chain employs TRBV15 and TRBJ2-5, with D uncertain. From germline, CDR1 is LNHNV and CDR2 YYDKDF (reference sequence). The V and J ends lost 0 bases and 5 bases respectively, with 7 bases between them. The CDR3 spans 13 residues. The chain's CDR3 is CATSRDLVETQYF. The CDR3 DNA is TGTGCCACCAGCAGAGATCTAGTGGAGACCCAGTACTTC.

The rearrangement links TRBV14 to TRBJ2-7, with 8 bases lining up with TRBD2. The J segment lost 6 bases and the V segment lost 3 bases, leaving 10 bases of the junction unmatched. CDR1 and CDR2 (germline): SGHDN, FVKESK. The CDR3 is made up of 15 amino acids. The CDR3 sequence: CASSQVAGLLGEQYV. The CDR3 DNA reads as TGTGCCAGCAGCCAGGTAGCGGGGCTACTCGGCGAGCAGTACGTC.

This clonotype was detected a few times. This chain uses TRBV6-5 with TRBJ2-5; 7 bases are a match to TRBD1. Germline CDR1 MNHEY, CDR2 SVGAGI. Germline trimming cut 0 bases from V and 4 bases from J; bases unmatched to any gene: 8. This CDR3 contains 16 residues. The CDR3 protein is CASSYSMGQLLETQYF. The CDR3 DNA follows: TGTGCCAGCAGTTACTCGATGGGACAGCTACTAGAGACCCAGTACTTC.

This clonotype showed up many times. The chain carries TRBV5-1 and TRBJ2-1; TRBD2 is a possible D gene (5 bases). V dropped 4 bases and J dropped 6 bases, with 20 bases sitting between them. Germline loops: CDR1 SGHRS, CDR2 YFSETQ. This CDR3 has 16 residues. CDR3 region: CASSPSRGRSPNEQFF. The CDR3 nucleotides are TGCGCCAGCAGCCCAAGTCGGGGAAGGTCCCCCAATGAGCAGTTCTTC. The entire variable domain, with the rest obtained from reference TRBV5-1 and TRBJ2-1, is as follows: KAGVTQTPRYLIKTRGQQVTLSCSPISGHRSVSWYQQTPGQGLQFLFEYFSETQRNKGNFPGRFSGRQFSNSRSEMNVSTLELGDSALYLCASSPSRGRSPNEQFFGPGTRLTVL.

This clonotype has only a few counts. The chain joins TRBV25-1 to TRBJ2-3; 8 bases match TRBD2. Germline V gene sequence: CDR1 MGHDK, CDR2 SYGVNS. The length of the CDR3 is 15 residues. Trimming cost V 3 bases and J 2 bases; bases outside gene matches: 4. For the CDR3, the DNA is TGTGCCAGCAGTGACCACGGGGGGGTCACAGATACGCAGTATTTT. Translating it yields CASSDHGGVTDTQYF.

The V gene is TRBV20-1, the J gene TRBJ1-1; TRBD1 aligns across 7 bases. After removal of 0 bases from V and 0 bases from J, the junction contained 10 bases not matched to a gene. This CDR3 contains 17 residues. Germline lookup yields CDR1 DFQATT and CDR2 SNEGSKA (reference sequence). CDR3 nucleotide sequence: TGCAGTGCTAGAGATCTTCGGGGGGGACAGTTGAACACTGAAGCTTTCTTT. As protein: CSARDLRGGQLNTEAFF.

This clonotype turned up a few times. The V and J genes are TRBV9 and TRBJ2-3; no firm D call. The germline V gene encodes CDR1 SGDLS and CDR2 YYNGEE. Trimming left V 0 bases short and J 4 bases short, with 9 bases between. The CDR3 extends over 14 amino acids. CDR3 sequence: CASSVVPGADTQYF. DNA for the CDR3: TGTGCCAGCAGCGTAGTGCCAGGCGCAGATACGCAGTATTTT.

J is TRBJ2-2 and V is TRBV28, with TRBD1 matching 8 bases. V shed 5 bases, J shed 0 bases, and the junction held 8 bases outside the gene matches. The CDR3 has 17 amino acids. Germline V gives CDR1 MDHEN, CDR2 SYDVKM. The CDR3 bases are TGTGCCAGCAGTCTCACAGGGGGGTCCGCGAACACCGGGGAGCTGTTTTTT. This codes for CASSLTGGSANTGELFF. The full variable domain, completed using reference TRBV28 and TRBJ2-2, is DVKVTQSSRYLVKRTGEKVFLECVQDMDHENMFWYRQDPGLGLRLIYFSYDVKMKEKGDIPEGYSVSREKKERFSLILESASTNQTSMYLCASSLTGGSANTGELFFGEGSRLTVL.

In this sample, this clonotype turned up a few times. The chain recombines TRBV6-2 or TRBV6-3 with TRBJ2-3, with 7 bases that match TRBD1. The germline CDR1 and CDR2 sequences are MNHEY and SVGEGT. The CDR3 runs to 15 residues. The ends lost 1 base at V and 4 bases at J; junction bases unmatched: 5. The CDR3 DNA reads TGTGCCAGCAGTTACTTGGCAGGGGGAGCAGATACGCAGTATTTT. Residues: CASSYLAGGADTQYF.

This clonotype was seen only a few times. CDR3 loop: CASSDSTAGRNEQFF. As DNA, the CDR3 is TGTGCCAGCAGTGACTCGACGGCAGGGCGAAATGAGCAGTTCTTC. The V and J genes are TRBV6-4 and TRBJ2-1; tentative D call: TRBD1 (5 bases). Trimming shortened V by 0 bases and J by 7 bases, and 13 bases separated the two germline ends. The CDR3 covers 15 residues. Germline values: CDR1 MRHNA, CDR2 SNTAGT.

The CDR3 DNA reads TGTGCCAGCAGCCCAGAGAGTAGGAACACTGAAGCTTTCTTT. It specifies CASSPESRNTEAFF. The chain recombines TRBV7-9 with TRBJ1-1, with unresolved D. The CDR3 is made up of 14 amino acids. Germline V lookup: CDR1 SEHNR, CDR2 FQNEAQ (reference sequence). Between the trimmed V and J ends, which lost 5 bases and 1 base, there was a span of 11 bases. Drawing the rest from reference TRBV7-9 and TRBJ1-1, the complete variable domain is DTGVSQNPRHKITKRGQNVTFRCDPISEHNRLYWYRQTLGQGPEFLTYFQNEAQLEKSRLLSDRFSAERPKGSFSTLEIQRTEQGDSAMYLCASSPESRNTEAFFGQGTRLTVV.

The chain links TRBV27 to TRBJ2-7; possible D gene TRBD1, 6 bases. This CDR3 contains 14 residues. Trimming pared 5 bases from V and 0 bases from J, leaving 11 bases between. Germline assignment: CDR1 MNHEY and CDR2 SMNVEV (reference sequence). CDR3 sequence reads: CASSEQGFSYEQYF. As DNA, the CDR3 is TGTGCCAGCAGTGAACAGGGTTTCTCCTACGAGCAGTACTTC.

This clonotype was observed at least ten times. V gene TRBV20-1 combines with J gene TRBJ2-7; a possible D gene is TRBD2 (6 bases). CDR1 DFQATT and CDR2 SNEGSKA come from the germline V gene (reference sequence). The CDR3 is 13 residues long. V was shortened by 3 bases and J by 4 bases, with 13 bases between the two germline ends. CDR3: CSASLAGSYEQYF. In nucleotides, the CDR3 is TGCAGTGCTAGCTTGGCGGGGTCATACGAGCAGTACTTC.

This rearrangement joins TRBV7-9 to TRBJ2-5; the match to TRBD2 covers 13 bases. With 2 bases clipped from V and 1 base from J, the junction kept 7 bases outside the gene matches. The CDR3 totals 18 residues. The V gene's germline CDR1 is SEHNR and CDR2 FQNEAQ (reference sequence). DNA of the CDR3: TGTGCCAGCAGCTTAACCTTAGGACTAGCGGGGGCCCAAGAGACCCAGTACTTC. Its protein product is CASSLTLGLAGAQETQYF.